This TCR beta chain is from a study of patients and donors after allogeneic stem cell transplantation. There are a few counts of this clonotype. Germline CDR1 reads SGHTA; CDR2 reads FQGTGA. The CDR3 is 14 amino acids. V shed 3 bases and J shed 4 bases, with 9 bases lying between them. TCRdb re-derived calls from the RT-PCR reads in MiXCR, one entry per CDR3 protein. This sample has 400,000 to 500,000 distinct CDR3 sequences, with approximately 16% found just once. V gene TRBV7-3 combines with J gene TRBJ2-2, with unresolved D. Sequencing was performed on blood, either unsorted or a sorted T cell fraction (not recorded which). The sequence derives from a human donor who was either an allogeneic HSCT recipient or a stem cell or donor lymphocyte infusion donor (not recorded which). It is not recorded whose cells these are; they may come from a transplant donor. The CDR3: CASSFSRGTGELFF. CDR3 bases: TGTGCCAGCAGCTTTTCCCGAGGCACCGGGGAGCTGTTTTTT. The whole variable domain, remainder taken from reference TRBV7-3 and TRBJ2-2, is GAGVSQTPSNKVTEKGKYVELRCDPISGHTALYWYRQSLGQGPEFLIYFQGTGAADDSGLPNDRFFAVRPEGSVSTLKIQRTERGDSAVYLCASSFSRGTGELFFGEGSRLTVL.